These 31 T cell receptor beta chains came from one sample sequenced in a study of T cell responses to AZD1222 COVID-19 vaccine. Some clones are missing from TCRdb's copy, which holds only in-frame ones; the method was immunoSEQ multiplex PCR. The sample shows 80,000 to 130,000 clones, approximately 91% of them seen only once. The sample was peripheral blood, taken on day 0 of AZD1222 vaccination. The receptors here all came from an adult in good health.

This rearrangement joins TRBV13 to TRBJ1-2, with TRBD1 matching over 8 bases. The CDR3 consists of 16 residues. Germline CDR1 reads PRHDT; CDR2 reads FYEKMQ (reference sequence). The trim removed 5 bases at V and 8 bases at J, leaving 16 bases unmatched. The CDR3 coding sequence is TGTGCCAGCAGCCCCTACCCGCGACAGGGGCTAAAAGGCTACACCTTC. This codes for CASSPYPRQGLKGYTF. The variable domain in full, completed from reference TRBV13 and TRBJ1-2, reads AAGVIQSPRHLIKEKRETATLKCYPIPRHDTVYWYQQGPGQDPQFLISFYEKMQSDKGSIPDRFSAQQFSDYHSELNMSSLELGDSALYFCASSPYPRQGLKGYTFGSGTRLTVV.

V gene TRBV28 combines with J gene TRBJ1-2; unclear D gene. Trimming pared 3 bases from V and 2 bases from J, leaving 13 bases between. Germline loops: CDR1 MDHEN, CDR2 SYDVKM. The CDR3 spans 15 residues. The CDR3 DNA is TGTGCCAGCAGTTTTTGGGCCGGCACCAACTATGGCTACACCTTC. It codes for CASSFWAGTNYGYTF.

CDR3 in DNA: TGTGCCAGTAGTACTACAGGGGGGGGTTACTCTGGAAACACCATATATTTT. Its translation is CASSTTGGGYSGNTIYF. The chain joins TRBV19 to TRBJ1-3; 8 bases match TRBD1. From germline, CDR1 is LNHDA and CDR2 SQIVND (reference sequence). The trim removed 4 bases at V and 0 bases at J, leaving 8 bases unmatched. This CDR3 is 17 amino acids long. The full variable domain, with the rest looked up from reference TRBV19 and TRBJ1-3, is DGGITQSPKYLFRKEGQNVTLSCEQNLNHDAMYWYRQDPGQGLRLIYYSQIVNDFQKGDIAEGYSVSREKKESFPLTVTSAQKNPTAFYLCASSTTGGGYSGNTIYFGEGSWLTVV.

This chain joins TRBV7-9 and TRBJ1-2; the D gene is possibly TRBD1 (5 bases). Trimming removed 3 bases from V and 7 bases from J, with 6 bases in between. This CDR3 spans 11 amino acids. Germline loops: CDR1 SEHNR, CDR2 FQNEAQ (reference sequence). The CDR3 sequence is CASSFQGGYTF. The CDR3 DNA sequence: TGTGCCAGCAGCTTTCAGGGTGGCTACACCTTC.

V gene TRBV18 combines with J gene TRBJ1-2; no clear D. Trimming shortened V by 1 base and J by 2 bases, and 8 bases separated the two germline ends. CDR1 and CDR2 from the germline V gene are KGHSH and LQKENI. The CDR3 is 14 residues long. This chain's CDR3 is CASSPQDANYGYTF. The CDR3, as DNA: TGTGCCAGCTCACCACAGGATGCCAACTATGGCTACACCTTC. Based on the CDR3 plus reference TRBV18 and TRBJ1-2, the full variable domain is NAGVMQNPRHLVRRRGQEARLRCSPMKGHSHVYWYRQLPEEGLKFMVYLQKENIIDESGMPKERFSAEFPKEGPSILRIQQVVRGDSAAYFCASSPQDANYGYTFGSGTRLTVV.

The rearrangement joins TRBV10-3 to TRBJ1-2, with D possibly being TRBD1 (5 bases). This CDR3 is 15 amino acids long. Germline V gene data show CDR1 as ENHRY and CDR2 as SYGVKD. V was trimmed by 4 bases and J by 4 bases, leaving 16 bases between them. CDR3 loop: CAISGSAGLGYGYTF. CDR3 nucleotides: TGTGCCATCAGTGGGTCAGCGGGGCTAGGCTATGGCTACACCTTC.

The chain couples TRBV7-8 to TRBJ2-6, with TRBD1 identical over 7 bases. V gave up 2 bases and J gave up 1 base; unmatched junction bases: 14. The CDR3 contains 20 residues. Germline assignment: CDR1 SGHVS and CDR2 FQNEAQ. The CDR3 here is CASSLNSYRTGASGANVLTF. CDR3 in DNA: TGTGCCAGCAGCTTAAATTCGTATAGGACAGGTGCTTCTGGGGCCAACGTCCTGACTTTC. Together with reference TRBV7-8 and TRBJ2-6, the CDR3 gives the full variable domain: GAGVSQSPRYKVAKRGQDVALRCDPISGHVSLFWYQQALGQGPEFLTYFQNEAQLDKSGLPSDRFFAERPEGSVSTLKIQRTQQEDSAVYLCASSLNSYRTGASGANVLTFGAGSRLTVL.

The gene calls are TRBV29-1 and TRBJ1-3; the D is unclear. Germline assignment: CDR1 SQVTM and CDR2 ANQGSEA. The CDR3 totals 12 residues. With 4 bases removed from V and 1 base from J, the gap between germline ends came to 5 bases. In DNA, the CDR3 is TGCAGCGTTGGGGTGTCTGGAAACACCATATATTTT. Its protein is CSVGVSGNTIYF.

This sequence joins TRBV19 and TRBJ1-1; no reliable D call. The CDR3 has 12 amino acids. The ends were cut back, 6 bases at V and 7 bases at J, with 12 bases in the middle. CDR1 LNHDA and CDR2 SQIVND come from the germline V gene (reference sequence). The CDR3 loop is CASRPGGGEAFF. In DNA, the CDR3 is TGTGCCAGTAGGCCTGGAGGTGGTGAAGCTTTCTTT.

The rearrangement joins TRBV5-4 to TRBJ1-6, with D maybe TRBD1 (5 bases). The CDR3 runs to 15 residues. V lost 5 bases to trimming and J lost 1 base, with 10 bases between them. The V gene's germline CDR1 is SGHNT and CDR2 YYREEE (reference sequence). The CDR3 region is CASRITGSYNSPLHF. The CDR3 DNA reads as TGTGCCAGCAGAATAACAGGATCCTATAATTCACCCCTCCACTTT.

V and J are TRBV11-2 and TRBJ1-4; D is unclear. In germline, CDR1 is SGHAT, CDR2 FQNNGV. The CDR3 has 15 amino acids. The germline V and J ends were trimmed by 1 base and 8 bases, with 14 bases remaining between them. CDR3 loop: CASSLGTAGWEKLFF. The CDR3 bases are TGTGCCAGCAGCTTAGGGACGGCGGGATGGGAAAAACTGTTTTTT.

In its sample, this clone was seen a few times. The gene calls are TRBV19 and TRBJ1-3; no definite D call. Trimming stripped 10 bases from V and 0 bases from J, with 13 bases between. The CDR3 consists of 14 residues. Germline V gene lookup returns CDR1 LNHDA and CDR2 SQIVND (reference sequence). The CDR3 DNA reads TGTGCCATCGCGAGTGCGGACTCTGGAAACACCATATATTTT. This gives the protein CAIASADSGNTIYF.

The rearrangement uses TRBV5-4 and TRBJ2-3; 9 positions match TRBD2. CDR1 is SGHNT and CDR2 is YYREEE in the germline V gene (reference sequence). This CDR3 comprises 16 residues. V dropped 1 base and J dropped 6; count of bases not matched to a gene: 9. The CDR3 DNA sequence: TGTGCCAGCAGCTTGACTCGCGGGGGGGCCGGTGATACGCAGTATTTT. Amino acid sequence: CASSLTRGGAGDTQYF.

The chain is built from TRBV5-5 and TRBJ1-2, with no clear D. The CDR3 extends over 11 amino acids. Germline V lookup: CDR1 SGHKS, CDR2 YYEKEE (reference sequence). Trimming pared 5 bases from V and 1 base from J, leaving 3 bases between. CDR3 sequence (DNA): TGTGCCAGCAGTCATAACTATGGCTACACCTTC. Translating it yields CASSHNYGYTF.

This sequence joins TRBV19 and TRBJ1-3; D not resolved. CDR1 LNHDA and CDR2 SQIVND come from the germline V gene (reference sequence). The CDR3 sequence is 15 residues long. Trimming shortened V by 5 bases and J by 0 bases, and 11 bases separated the two germline ends. The CDR3 nucleotides are TGTGCCAGTAGTCCGCCAGGCCGCTCTGGAAACACCATATATTTT. Translated: CASSPPGRSGNTIYF.

This sequence joins TRBV2 and TRBJ1-2; no reliable D call. V shed 5 bases and J shed 5 bases, with 6 bases lying between them. Per the germline V gene, CDR1 is SNHLY and CDR2 is FYNNEI. The CDR3 is 11 residues long. As DNA, the CDR3 is TGTGCCAGCAGTCCCCTTTATGGCTACACCTTC. It encodes CASSPLYGYTF.

V is TRBV29-1 and J is TRBJ1-1, with D unclear. The CDR3 is 13 amino acids. V dropped 4 bases and J dropped 4 bases, with 13 bases sitting between them. Germline V gene sequence: CDR1 SQVTM, CDR2 ANQGSEA. The DNA for the CDR3 is TGCAGCGTTGTCCCCCAACCTGGCACTGAAGCTTTCTTT. It specifies CSVVPQPGTEAFF.

The chain employs TRBV13 and TRBJ2-7; possibly TRBD2 for D (6 bases). The CDR3 is 16 residues long. The ends were cut back, 5 bases at V and 4 bases at J, with 21 bases in the middle. The germline V gene has CDR1 PRHDT and CDR2 FYEKMQ (reference sequence). The CDR3 DNA sequence: TGTGCCAGCAGCCAGCGGCGGGCGCGGGGAAGGTACGAGCAGTACTTC. Translation gives CASSQRRARGRYEQYF.

The chain is built from TRBV5-1 and TRBJ1-2; TRBD1 matches at 11 bases. This CDR3 has 17 residues. J lost 2 bases, V lost 4 bases, and 10 bases had no gene match. From germline, CDR1 is SGHRS and CDR2 YFSETQ. CDR3 sequence (DNA): TGCGCCAGCAGCGCATGGACAGGGGGCGAGGTAAACTATGGCTACACCTTC. Protein product: CASSAWTGGEVNYGYTF.

This clone was seen only a few times. J is TRBJ1-2 and V is TRBV19, with D hard to call. The V end was cut by 10 bases, the J end by 5 bases, with 17 bases between. The germline gives CDR1 LNHDA, CDR2 SQIVND (reference sequence). There are 13 residues in the CDR3. CDR3 DNA sequence: TGTGCCACACGGGAAGACGGCGCGTATGGCTACACCTTC. Translated: CATREDGAYGYTF.

The chain carries TRBV6-5 and TRBJ1-5; D may be TRBD1 (5 bases). The CDR3 spans 15 residues. CDR1 is MNHEY, CDR2 SVGAGI, per germline. V was shortened by 0 bases and J by 7 bases, with 13 bases between the two germline ends. The CDR3 DNA reads TGTGCCAGCAGTTACTCGTGGGGGGAAGGGCAGCCCCAGCATTTT. The encoded protein is CASSYSWGEGQPQHF.

The chain uses TRBV5-1 and TRBJ1-2; 10 nucleotides align to TRBD1. Germline V gives CDR1 SGHRS, CDR2 YFSETQ. The CDR3 contains 15 residues. Trimming at V came to 4 bases and at J to 7 bases, leaving 10 bases not matched to a gene. The CDR3 reads CASSTDRGRRGGYTF. The DNA for the CDR3 is TGCGCCAGCAGCACAGACAGGGGGCGCAGAGGTGGCTACACCTTC.

Comments on this clone: An end of the junction differs from the germline gene, which may be a read error. The CDR3 DNA is TGTGCCAGCAGCAAAGAGGGGTCCTCCTATGGCTACACCTTC. It specifies CASSKEGSSYGYTF. The chain employs TRBV14 and TRBJ1-2; D may be TRBD1 (5 bases). The CDR3 has 14 amino acids. Germline V gene data show CDR1 as SGHDN and CDR2 as FVKESK.

V usage is TRBV4-1 and J usage is TRBJ1-4, with TRBD1 matching over 9 bases. CDR3 length equals 15 residues. Germline-derived CDR1 and CDR2 are MGHRA and YSYEKL. Trimming at V came to 0 bases and at J to 5 bases, leaving 1 base not matched to a gene. Here the CDR3 DNA reads TGCGCCAGCAGCCAAGAGGGACAGGGAAATGAAAAACTGTTTTTT. Its translation is CASSQEGQGNEKLFF.

The chain is built from TRBV3-1 (or the pseudogene TRBV3-2) and TRBJ1-3; a possible D gene is TRBD1 (5 bases). Germline CDR1 reads LGHDT; CDR2 reads YNNKEL (reference sequence). The CDR3 runs 15 residues. The germline V and J ends were trimmed by 5 bases and 0 bases, with 11 bases remaining between them. As DNA, the CDR3 is TGTGCCAGCAGCATCGACAGCAGCTCTGGAAACACCATATATTTT. Amino acids: CASSIDSSSGNTIYF.

The chain uses TRBV4-1 and TRBJ2-1; tentatively, D is TRBD2 (5 bases). V was pared by 4 bases and J by 4 bases, with 17 bases between. This CDR3 comprises 16 residues. Per the germline V gene, CDR1 is MGHRA and CDR2 is YSYEKL. CDR3 nucleotides: TGCGCCAGCAGCCCGAGGTCCAGCGGAGTTTACAATGAGCAGTTCTTC. It is translated as CASSPRSSGVYNEQFF.

The CDR3 DNA reads TGCGCCAGCAGCCAAGATGAAGGGGGGACTCATGAAAAACTGTTTTTT. Translating gives CASSQDEGGTHEKLFF. The V and J genes are TRBV4-1 and TRBJ1-4, with a possible D match to TRBD1 (6 bases). The V end was cut by 0 bases, the J end by 6 bases, with 14 bases between. The CDR3 is made up of 16 amino acids. Germline V CDR1 and CDR2: MGHRA, YSYEKL.

This chain joins TRBV7-9 and TRBJ2-7; D perhaps matches TRBD2 (5 bases). CDR1 is SEHNR and CDR2 is FQNEAQ in the germline V gene (reference sequence). CDR3 length: 12 amino acids. V was cut by 7 bases and J by 7 bases, with 14 bases left in between. The CDR3 loop is CASNSRELEQYF. In nucleotides, the CDR3 is TGTGCCAGCAACTCTAGGGAGCTTGAGCAGTACTTC.

The chain has TRBV6-4 and TRBJ2-1, with TRBD2 identical over 13 bases. Germline CDR1 and CDR2: MRHNA and SNTAGT. The ends lost 5 bases at V and 9 bases at J; junction bases unmatched: 7. The CDR3 spans 15 residues. CDR3 in DNA: TGTGCCAGCAGTCCCAGGACTAGCGGGGGTGGTGAGCAGTTCTTC. It yields the protein CASSPRTSGGGEQFF.

The CDR3 loop is CASSPTDRLNTEAFF. CDR3 nucleotide sequence: TGTGCCAGCAGCCCTACGGACAGATTAAACACTGAAGCTTTCTTT. The chain has TRBV7-2 and TRBJ1-1, with D perhaps TRBD1 (6 bases). This CDR3 has 15 residues. Germline values: CDR1 SGHTA, CDR2 FQGNSA. V lost 5 bases and J lost 2, with 15 bases in between.

This chain connects TRBV19 to TRBJ1-2, with no clear D. In germline, CDR1 is LNHDA, CDR2 SQIVND (reference sequence). The CDR3 spans 13 residues. Trimming took 4 bases from V and 6 from J, leaving 12 bases between them. The DNA of the CDR3 is TGTGCCAGTAGTAATGTGGGAGACGATGGCTACACCTTC. Its translation: CASSNVGDDGYTF. Using reference TRBV19 and TRBJ1-2 for the parts outside the CDR3, the full variable domain is DGGITQSPKYLFRKEGQNVTLSCEQNLNHDAMYWYRQDPGQGLRLIYYSQIVNDFQKGDIAEGYSVSREKKESFPLTVTSAQKNPTAFYLCASSNVGDDGYTFGSGTRLTVV.